Sequencing of this T cell receptor (beta chain) was carried out in a study of shared clonotypes between healthy human individuals. Germline CDR1 is SGHTA and CDR2 is FQGNSA. The CDR3 has 12 amino acids. V gave up 1 base and J gave up 12 bases, with 7 bases separating them. Clones were read by immunoSEQ multiplex PCR, and TCRdb kept only the in-frame ones, dropping some. Among over a million clones listed, about 80% were seen once. Everyone who donated was a Caucasian adult who lived in Nashville, Tennessee. The receptor was isolated from a man aged 18 to 29 in good health. Some clones in this sample may be carry-over from other donors' samples. The sample was memory CD4+ T cells from PBMCs. Subset reported: CD45RA-negative fraction. The chain links TRBV7-2 to TRBJ1-6; D is unclear. As DNA, the CDR3 is TGTGCCAGCAGCTTAGATTATCAACCCCTCCACTTT. It specifies CASSLDYQPLHF.